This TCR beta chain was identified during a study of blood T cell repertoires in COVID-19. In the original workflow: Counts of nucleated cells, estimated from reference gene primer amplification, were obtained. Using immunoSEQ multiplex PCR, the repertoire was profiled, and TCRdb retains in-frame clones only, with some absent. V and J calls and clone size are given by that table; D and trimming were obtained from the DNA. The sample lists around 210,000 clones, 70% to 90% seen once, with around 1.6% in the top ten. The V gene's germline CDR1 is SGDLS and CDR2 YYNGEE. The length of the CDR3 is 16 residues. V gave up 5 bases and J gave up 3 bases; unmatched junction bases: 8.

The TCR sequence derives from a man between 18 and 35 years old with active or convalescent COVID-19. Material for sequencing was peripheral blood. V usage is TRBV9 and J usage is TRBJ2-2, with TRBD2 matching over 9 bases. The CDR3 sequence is CASRGSGSIHTGELFF. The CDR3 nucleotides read TGTGCCAGCAGGGGTAGCGGGAGTATTCACACCGGGGAGCTGTTTTTT.